This TCR beta chain was recovered during a study of beta chain features in type 1 diabetes (dated 2018 in TCRdb). For the study in its entirety: No differences in mean age, gender distribution, total cell number or subset yield were found between patients and healthy donors. A total of roughly 100,000,000 sorted cells were examined across all samples, and the number of cells per subset was strongly correlated with RNA yield. Naive and central memory subsets were obtained from all 30 or so donors, but regulatory and stem cell-like memory subsets were isolated from only 8 patients and roughly eight healthy donors. The study compared TCRB repertoires of sorted circulating CD4+ T cell subsets between recently diagnosed type 1 diabetes patients and matched healthy donors. The study at large found these results: Only small numbers of individuals were included in the HLA sub-analyses, which left unresolved whether HLA type had any influence on TCRB rearrangement. Because cDNA rather than genomic DNA was sequenced, highly expressing activated cells could have been over-represented, although no difference in activation and CD3 levels was found between groups. Shorter templates might have been favored by PCR, but patient and control samples were amplified and corrected together, so both groups would have been affected equally by any skew. Fewer insertions and more nucleotide deletions at VDJ recombination sites were observed in patients with type 1 diabetes, implying thymic rearrangement abnormalities. The naive, central memory and regulatory TCRB repertoires appeared to resemble one another more closely among patients than among healthy donors. In all four CD4+ subsets, TCRB CDR3 length was moderately but significantly shorter in type 1 diabetes patients.

The CDR3 starts with the cysteine, ends with the phenylalanine, and has 13 residues. Only the CDR3 region is kept as DNA, spanning 39 bases read in frame from base 1. V loses 0 bases of germline sequence and J loses 4 bases, and the interval between the two ends is 7 bases. Looking up the germline V gene yields CDR1 SGDLS and CDR2 YYNGEE. This clone was counted between two and nine times. There is no known antigen for this receptor. Nothing much larger sits one base from this clone, and base qualities are not available. Each donor gave one peripheral blood draw, averaging approximately 110 mL, which was collected into heparinised tubes. Naive, central memory, regulatory and stem cell-like memory CD4+ T cells were sorted on a BD FACSAria II using a panel including CD45RO, CCR7, CD25, CD127, CD95 and CD27. Purity was above 95% for every sorted population. Right away, PBMCs were isolated by Lymphoprep density gradient centrifugation and were stained directly, with no culture step. So that batch effects would be minimized, each experiment stained and sorted samples in pairs, pairing one healthy donor with one patient.

The entire isolated RNA was reverse transcribed using the High Capacity cDNA Reverse Transcription Kit, and thus expressed TCRB transcripts were sequenced. Deep immunoSEQ sequencing was performed on naive, central memory and regulatory T cell samples, with an average of roughly 3.3 million total reads per sample. After sorted cells were lysed in RLT buffer, RNA was extracted with DNase-treated RNeasy Micro or Mini kits, with the choice depending on cell number. Each cell subset was processed separately to prevent cross-contamination, with patient and healthy donor samples processed together. The immunoSEQ multiplex PCR was used to amplify TCRB sequences from cDNA, yielding 87-bp fragments that span the CDR3 region. Amplicons were sequenced on the Illumina HiSeq platform. The authors processed their data as follows. PCR bias was computationally corrected using synthetic template baselines, reads within Hamming distance 2 were collapsed, and singletons that could not be merged were discarded. Reads were aligned against IMGT to assign V, D and J genes, CDR3 length and insertions or deletions at six rearrangement sites. Within each subset, clonotype counts were normalized to sorted cell number, and only after that were true diversity and Gini coefficients computed with the tcR R package. The overlap coefficient, calculated on TCRB nucleotide sequences, was used to quantify repertoire sharing. TCRdb stores this immuneACCESS table with in-frame sequences only. Part of the clones is absent; in the studies checked, under half of the shortfall reflects unresolved V genes, and no reason is known for the rest. That table gives V, J and clone size, and the DNA gave D and trimming. Here the sample has some 150,000 clones; approximately 13% occur a single time. The biggest ten clones account for under 1.5% of the sample.

The sample consisted of central memory CD4+ T cells from blood. The source is a man between 18 and 35 years old with type 1 diabetes. This receptor chain uses TRBV9 and TRBJ1-2; TRBD1 is a weak D gene call, 5 bases matching. CDR3 reads: CASSVEGRYGYTF. The DNA reads TGTGCCAGCAGCGTAGAGGGACGCTATGGCTACACCTTC.